The 4 T cell receptor beta chains below come from one sample, sequenced in a study of response to subunit inactivated influenza vaccine (dated by TCRdb to the late 2010s). The library was produced with RT-PCR. The instrument was an Illumina HiSeq 2500. The public sequencing data were trimmed at Q25 with fastp and processed into clonotypes with MiXCR by TCRdb, which kept only in-frame beta chains. Each record represents a unique CDR3 protein, reported with the most common genes and DNA among its rows. The sample has roughly 190,000 distinct CDR3 sequences on record, roughly 12% of them singletons. Of the sample, about 31% is held by the ten largest clones. Separately, the same data were catalogued under a study of T cells expressing NK-cell markers. The second paper states: 5'RACE template switching, by which a universal primer site and unique molecular identifiers were added, was used to make TCR beta cDNA libraries.

Sequenced material: CD8+ T cells sorted from PBMCs, taken 11 to 12 days after vaccination. These receptor sequences come from a man aged 50 to 59 who received an inactivated influenza vaccine. Donor details come from another sample of the same person, matched by shared clones.

This clonotype was seen a handful of times. The chain carries TRBV7-9 and TRBJ1-2; 7 nucleotides agree with TRBD1. The CDR3 has 14 residues. The germline V gene encodes CDR1 SEHNR and CDR2 FQNEAQ (reference sequence). Germline trimming cut 3 bases from V and 4 bases from J; bases unmatched to any gene: 5. The CDR3, as DNA: TGTGCCAGCAGCTTTGCCGGGACAGCCTATGGCTACACCTTC. Protein sequence: CASSFAGTAYGYTF.

This clonotype was seen a few times. The chain carries TRBV27 and TRBJ1-4; no clear D. V lost 8 bases, J lost 0 bases, and 10 bases lay in between. CDR1 MNHEY and CDR2 SMNVEV come from the germline V gene (reference sequence). This CDR3 has 14 amino acids. CDR3 protein: CASASLSTNEKLFF. The CDR3 nucleotides read TGTGCCAGCGCCTCCTTATCAACTAATGAAAAACTGTTTTTT.

This clonotype was detected only a few times. The J gene is TRBJ2-1, the V gene TRBV7-8; 10 bases are a match to TRBD2. The CDR3 is 16 residues long. Germline V gene data show CDR1 as SGHVS and CDR2 as FQNEAQ. The V gene end was trimmed by 5 bases and the J gene end by 4 bases; junction bases not matched to a gene: 8. In nucleotides, the CDR3 is TGTGCCAGCAGCCCGCGGACTAGCGGATTTTACAATGAGCAGTTCTTC. Translated, it gives CASSPRTSGFYNEQFF.

The chain joins TRBV6-2 or TRBV6-3 to TRBJ1-2; D call uncertain. Germline V gene sequence: CDR1 MNHEY, CDR2 SVGEGT. The V end lost 0 bases, the J end lost 5 bases, and 10 bases lay between the germline ends. CDR3 length: 14 amino acids. DNA for the CDR3: TGTGCCAGCAGTTACTCGAACGCCGCGTATGGCTACACCTTC. Translating it yields CASSYSNAAYGYTF.